The sequence of this T cell receptor (beta chain) was determined in a study of T cell changes during pregnancy in multiple sclerosis. Trimming removed 0 bases from V and 4 bases from J; junction bases left unmatched: 10. CDR1 is SGHDN, CDR2 FVKESK, per germline. CDR3 size: 18 residues. Data came from immunoSEQ multiplex PCR; TCRdb stores just in-frame clones and leaves some out. The sample has 30,000 to 40,000 clones, roughly 86% seen once. The source material was CD8+ T cells from peripheral blood mononuclear cells, sampled before pregnancy. This sequence joins TRBV14 and TRBJ2-1; 9 bases line up with TRBD2. This TCR was sampled from a female donor with multiple sclerosis, enrolled in a pregnancy study. CDR3 amino acids: CASSQDFWLAGLYNEQFF. As DNA, the CDR3 is TGTGCCAGCAGCCAAGATTTTTGGCTAGCGGGACTATACAATGAGCAGTTCTTC.